This paragraph covers one T cell receptor (beta chain) sequence. CDR1 and CDR2 from the germline V gene are MNHNS and SASEGT. Between the trimmed V and J ends, which lost 2 bases and 3 bases, there was a span of 5 bases. The CDR3 consists of 12 residues. Sequencing used immunoSEQ multiplex PCR; TCRdb keeps in-frame clones, though not all of them. The sample lists some 30,000 clones, around 87% occurring once. The data are from a study of T cell changes during pregnancy in multiple sclerosis. This specimen consisted of CD4+ T cells from peripheral blood mononuclear cells, obtained in the third trimester of pregnancy. This receptor was obtained from a female donor in good health, enrolled as a control in a pregnancy study. This chain connects TRBV6-1 to TRBJ2-7; D ambiguous. The CDR3 coding sequence is TGTGCCAGCAGTGAATCGAGCTACGAGCAGTACTTC. Its protein is CASSESSYEQYF.